Below, one T cell receptor (beta chain) is given with its context. Its cognate antigen has yet to be identified. Base qualities are not recorded, but no much larger clone differs from it by a single base. Donors were healthy HIV-negative adults with no recently reported acute infections or vaccinations. Only Caucasian adults living in Nashville, Tennessee, USA were represented among the donors. Magnetic negative selection was used to enrich CD4+ T cells, after which naive cells were positively selected on CD45RA and the negative fraction became the memory subset. Blood was obtained by leukapheresis, after which PBMCs were separated by Ficoll-Histopaque density gradient centrifugation and cryopreserved in liquid nitrogen vapor phase. Purity and quantity of every magnetically sorted T cell population were checked by analytical flow cytometry. From each sorted fraction, genomic DNA was isolated and quantified by UV absorbance on a Nanodrop 2000c.

The sample comes from a study of shared clonotypes between healthy human individuals (dated by TCRdb to 2020 to 2022). Regarding the study in general: A couple of women and a few men aged 18 to 49 years were included in the cohort. For each donor, CD4 naive and CD4 memory were each given three plates, CD8 naive was given two plates, and CD8 memory was given one plate. To estimate repertoire size and how much clonotype sharing occurs between individuals, the study deeply sequenced the blood TCR repertoires of about 5 healthy adults. To increase sequencing depth and limit assay-specific biases, TCR repertoire library preparation and sequencing were carried out by different laboratories using diverse techniques. Per donor, leukapheresis produced somewhere between about 0.94 and 9.5 billion PBMCs. Paper-wide results and their limitations: Pairwise subsampling led to the expectation that sequencing depth would affect the degree of clonotype sharing among donors. When a few donors were compared, the shared fraction of clonotypes was roughly 4.8% for naive CD4, more than 3% for naive CD8, more than 2% for memory CD4, and approximately 0.4% for memory CD8. Sampling was restricted to blood, and TCR repertoires in tissues likely differ from the TCR repertoires found in blood. The genetic and exposure-history diversity represented was limited by the small number of donors. Compared with non-shared clonotypes, the clonotypes found in all four sorted-subset donors had higher generation probabilities. Naive subsets generally had larger estimated clonotype richness than memory subsets. Incomplete sequencing was indicated by rarefaction of sorted-subset datasets, despite the large sequencing depth.

Measured from the cysteine to the phenylalanine, the CDR3 is 13 residues long. The only DNA kept is the CDR3, 39 bases in frame from the first base. The CDR1 and CDR2 encoded by the germline V gene are WSHSY and SAAADI. V gives up 6 bases and J gives up 6 bases, and the segment between their germline ends measures 12 bases. Using the deep immunoSEQ assay, multiplex PCR amplified TCR CDR3 regions from genomic DNA. Extracted genomic DNA from each cell subset was distributed evenly across all wells of several immunoSEQ 96-well plates, and each plate was treated as a replicate. For sorted subsets, each replicate PCR was loaded with 200 ng genomic DNA, equivalent to about 30,000 T cell genomes. Purified libraries were quantified with a Qubit 3.0 fluorometer, sized on a Bioanalyzer 2100, and re-quantified with the KAPA Library Quantification kit. Every immunoSEQ 96-well plate was sequenced on a dedicated single-read 150-cycle Illumina NextSeq 550 flow cell. The authors processed their data as follows. Because the immunoSEQ output included only junctional sequences and no quality scores, the filtering could not be the same as the filtering used for full-length reads. To assign V/J genes and CDR3, sequences were annotated against IMGT germline references using PyIR, a Python wrapper for IgBLAST v1.9. Any read was removed if the V/J assignment was weak (E-value above 1e-6), the CDR3 was missing, or the read contained stop codons, out-of-frame junctions, or ambiguous translated residues. V3J clonotypes were defined as sequences sharing the same inferred V gene, J gene, and CDR3 amino acid sequence. The percentage overlap between two repertoires was calculated by dividing the number of shared unique clonotypes by the size of the smaller repertoire. Richness of each repertoire was evaluated using RTK rarefaction, the Chao1 estimator, and Recon v2.1 estimates of unobserved clonotypes. For all TCRbeta clonotypes obtained by the gDNA method from four donors, generation probabilities were computed with OLGA. Sourced from immuneACCESS, this table was stored by TCRdb with only in-frame sequences that have V and J called. A share of the clones is absent; for the studies checked, an unresolved V gene accounts for under half, and the remainder has no known explanation. The DNA was the basis for D and trimming; V, J and clone size are from that table. This sample gives 1,400,000 or so clones in total; approximately 98.5% of them show up just once. Jointly, the top ten make up approximately 0.4% of the sample.

In this chain, TRBV10-2 is recombined with TRBJ1-5; TRBD1 is a possible D gene, resting on 6 matching bases. The receptor comes from a man younger than 45 in good health. The sample taken for sequencing was naive CD4+ T cells sorted from blood. Reading the label with the study, this specimen's cell subset or site is: CD45RA+ positively selected. The CDR3 protein sequence reads: CASSVTGSQPQHF. The DNA sequence is TGCGCCAGCAGCGTAACAGGGAGTCAGCCCCAGCATTTT.